One T cell receptor beta chain is described in this entry. Its specificity is not known. The sample comes from a study of shared clonotypes between healthy human individuals. Every immunoSEQ plate was one replicate of a subset's evenly spread DNA. Measured with immunoSEQ multiplex PCR; TCRdb has only the in-frame clones, and not every one. The table includes about 710,000 clones, roughly 73% detected once. Study observations and caveats: The naive CD4 repertoires of four donors were compared, and approximately 5.3% of clonotypes were shared. The four-donor shared clonotypes exceeded non-shared clonotypes in generation probability, with non-shared ones scoring lower.

Donors comprised only Caucasian adults living in Nashville, Tennessee. CDR3 length: 14 residues. Losses at the gene ends were 6 bases for V and 3 bases for J; bases not matched to a gene: 5. From germline, CDR1 is SNHLY and CDR2 FYNNEI. The chain is built from TRBV2 and TRBJ2-3, with 8 bases lining up with TRBD2. The clonotype originates from a woman aged 25-40 years in good health. The sample comprised memory CD4+ T cells sorted from blood. Subset of the sample: CD45RA-negative fraction. The chain's CDR3 is CASRRTSITDTQYF. DNA for the CDR3: TGTGCCAGCAGAAGGACTAGCATAACAGATACGCAGTATTTT.